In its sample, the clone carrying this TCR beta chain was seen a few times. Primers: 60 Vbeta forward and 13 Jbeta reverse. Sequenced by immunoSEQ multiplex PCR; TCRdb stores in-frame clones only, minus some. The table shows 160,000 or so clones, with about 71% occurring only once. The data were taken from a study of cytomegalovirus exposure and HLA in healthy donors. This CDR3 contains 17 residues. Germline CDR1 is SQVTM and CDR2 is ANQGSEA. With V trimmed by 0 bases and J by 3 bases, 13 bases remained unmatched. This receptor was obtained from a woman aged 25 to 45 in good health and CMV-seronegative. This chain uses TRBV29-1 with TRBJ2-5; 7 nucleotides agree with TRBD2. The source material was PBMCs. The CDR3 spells CSVEEGRESGKEETQYF. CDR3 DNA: TGCAGCGTTGAAGAAGGGCGGGAGAGTGGTAAAGAAGAGACCCAGTACTTC.